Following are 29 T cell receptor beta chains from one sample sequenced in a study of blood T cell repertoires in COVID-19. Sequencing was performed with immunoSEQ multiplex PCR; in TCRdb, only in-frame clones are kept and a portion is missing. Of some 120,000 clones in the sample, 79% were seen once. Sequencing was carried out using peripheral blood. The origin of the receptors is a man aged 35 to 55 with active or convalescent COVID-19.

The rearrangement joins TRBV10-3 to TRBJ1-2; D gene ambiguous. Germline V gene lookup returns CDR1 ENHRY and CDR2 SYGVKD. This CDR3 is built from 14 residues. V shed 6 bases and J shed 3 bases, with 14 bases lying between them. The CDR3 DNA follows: TGTGCCATCAGCTACGGACTCGGCGACTATGGCTACACCTTC. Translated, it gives CAISYGLGDYGYTF.

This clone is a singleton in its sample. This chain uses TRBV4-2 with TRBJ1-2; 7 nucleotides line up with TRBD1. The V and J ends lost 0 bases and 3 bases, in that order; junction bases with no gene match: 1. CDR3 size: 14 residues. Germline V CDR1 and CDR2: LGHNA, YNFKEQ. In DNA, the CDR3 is TGTGCCAGCAGCCAAGAAACAGGGGACTATGGCTACACCTTC. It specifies CASSQETGDYGYTF.

The CDR3 nucleotides are TGTGCCAGCAGCCTGCTTTCCGGGACTAGCGCCTACGAGCAGTACTTC. Translated, it gives CASSLLSGTSAYEQYF. The chain employs TRBV13 and TRBJ2-7, with 10 positions matching TRBD2. The germline gives CDR1 PRHDT, CDR2 FYEKMQ (reference sequence). V trimming: 5 bases; J trimming: 2 bases; junction bases outside the gene matches: 9. The CDR3 contains 16 residues. Together with reference TRBV13 and TRBJ2-7, the CDR3 gives the full variable domain: AAGVIQSPRHLIKEKRETATLKCYPIPRHDTVYWYQQGPGQDPQFLISFYEKMQSDKGSIPDRFSAQQFSDYHSELNMSSLELGDSALYFCASSLLSGTSAYEQYFGPGTRLTVT.

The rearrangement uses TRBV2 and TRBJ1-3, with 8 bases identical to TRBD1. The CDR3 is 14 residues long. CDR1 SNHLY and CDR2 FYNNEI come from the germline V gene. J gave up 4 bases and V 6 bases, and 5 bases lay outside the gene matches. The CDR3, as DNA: TGTGCCAGCAGATCGACAGGGGCCGGAAACACCATATATTTT. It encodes CASRSTGAGNTIYF.

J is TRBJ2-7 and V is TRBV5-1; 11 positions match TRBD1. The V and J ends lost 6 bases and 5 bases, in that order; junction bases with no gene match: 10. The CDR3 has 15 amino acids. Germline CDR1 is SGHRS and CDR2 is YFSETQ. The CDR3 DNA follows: TGCGCCAGCACCCCTGGACAGGGGGCCGGCCACGAGCAGTACTTC. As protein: CASTPGQGAGHEQYF. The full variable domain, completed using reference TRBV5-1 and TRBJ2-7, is KAGVTQTPRYLIKTRGQQVTLSCSPISGHRSVSWYQQTPGQGLQFLFEYFSETQRNKGNFPGRFSGRQFSNSRSEMNVSTLELGDSALYLCASTPGQGAGHEQYFGPGTRLTVT.

The CDR3 loop is CASSHLTGGGEKLFF. DNA of the CDR3: TGCGCCAGCAGCCACCTGACAGGGGGGGGAGAAAAACTGTTTTTT. V is TRBV4-1 and J is TRBJ1-4; 9 nucleotides match TRBD1. The length of the CDR3 is 15 residues. Germline values: CDR1 MGHRA, CDR2 YSYEKL. Germline trimming cut 3 bases from V and 8 bases from J; bases unmatched to any gene: 7.

The CDR3 DNA reads TGTGCCTGGAGTTTACAGGGGGTATCTGCTGAAGCTTTCTTT. This gives the protein CAWSLQGVSAEAFF. The V call is TRBV30, the J call TRBJ1-1, with 8 positions matching TRBD1. Germline values: CDR1 GTSNPN, CDR2 SVGIG (reference sequence). The CDR3 runs 14 residues. V lost 2 bases to trimming and J lost 6 bases; unmatched junction nucleotides: 8.

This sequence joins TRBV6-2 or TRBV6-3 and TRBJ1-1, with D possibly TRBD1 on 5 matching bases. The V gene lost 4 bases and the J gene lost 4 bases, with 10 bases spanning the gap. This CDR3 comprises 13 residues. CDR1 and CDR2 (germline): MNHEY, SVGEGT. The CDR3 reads CASSFRQFTEAFF. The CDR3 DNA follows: TGTGCCAGCAGTTTCCGACAGTTCACTGAAGCTTTCTTT.

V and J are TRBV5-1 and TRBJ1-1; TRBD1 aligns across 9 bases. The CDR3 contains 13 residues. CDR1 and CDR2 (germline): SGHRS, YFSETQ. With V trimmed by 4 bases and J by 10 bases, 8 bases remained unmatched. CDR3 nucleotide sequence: TGCGCCAGCAGCGTCGGGACAGGGAAGGCAGCTTTCTTT. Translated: CASSVGTGKAAFF. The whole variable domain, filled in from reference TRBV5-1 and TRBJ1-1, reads KAGVTQTPRYLIKTRGQQVTLSCSPISGHRSVSWYQQTPGQGLQFLFEYFSETQRNKGNFPGRFSGRQFSNSRSEMNVSTLELGDSALYLCASSVGTGKAAFFGQGTRLTVV.

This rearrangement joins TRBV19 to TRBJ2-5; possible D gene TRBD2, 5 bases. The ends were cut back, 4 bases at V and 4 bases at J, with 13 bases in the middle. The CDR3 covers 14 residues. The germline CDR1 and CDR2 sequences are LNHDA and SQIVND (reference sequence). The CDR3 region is CASSTRAEGETQYF. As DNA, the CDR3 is TGTGCCAGTAGTACCCGGGCTGAGGGAGAGACCCAGTACTTC.

CDR3 protein: CASTSREGETQYF. CDR3 nucleotide sequence: TGTGCCAGCACTTCCCGGGAGGGAGAGACCCAGTACTTC. This rearrangement joins TRBV12-3 or TRBV12-4 to TRBJ2-5, with 8 nucleotides matching TRBD2. Germline trimming cut 7 bases from V and 4 bases from J; bases unmatched to any gene: 5. The CDR3 spans 13 residues.

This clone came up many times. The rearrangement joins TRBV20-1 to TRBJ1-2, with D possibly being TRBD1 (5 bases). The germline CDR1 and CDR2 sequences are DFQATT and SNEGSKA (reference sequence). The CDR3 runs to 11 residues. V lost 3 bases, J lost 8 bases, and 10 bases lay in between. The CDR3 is CSASGADGYTF. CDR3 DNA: TGCAGTGCTAGTGGGGCAGACGGCTACACCTTC.

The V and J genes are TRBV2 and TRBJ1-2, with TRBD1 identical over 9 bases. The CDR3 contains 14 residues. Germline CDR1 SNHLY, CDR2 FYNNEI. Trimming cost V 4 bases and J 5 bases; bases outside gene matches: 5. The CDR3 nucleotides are TGTGCCAGCAGTGCCGGGACAGGGCCGTATGGCTACACCTTC. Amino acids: CASSAGTGPYGYTF.

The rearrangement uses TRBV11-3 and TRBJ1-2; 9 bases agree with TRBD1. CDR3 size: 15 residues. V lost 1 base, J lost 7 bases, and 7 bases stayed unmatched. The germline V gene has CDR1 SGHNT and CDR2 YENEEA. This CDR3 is CASSLGLQGAFGYTF. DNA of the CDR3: TGTGCCAGCAGCTTAGGTCTACAGGGGGCGTTTGGCTACACCTTC.

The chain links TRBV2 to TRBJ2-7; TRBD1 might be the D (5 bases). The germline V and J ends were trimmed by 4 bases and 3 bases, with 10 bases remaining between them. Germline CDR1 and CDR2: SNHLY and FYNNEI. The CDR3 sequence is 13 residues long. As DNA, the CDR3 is TGTGCCAGCAGTGTTGCAGGGTTCTACGAGCAGTACTTC. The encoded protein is CASSVAGFYEQYF.

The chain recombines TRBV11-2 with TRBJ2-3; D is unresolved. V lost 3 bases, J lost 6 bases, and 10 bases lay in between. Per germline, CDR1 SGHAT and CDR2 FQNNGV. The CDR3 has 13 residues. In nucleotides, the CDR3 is TGTGCCAGCAGCTTGGAGTGGAAGGATACGCAGTATTTT. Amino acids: CASSLEWKDTQYF.

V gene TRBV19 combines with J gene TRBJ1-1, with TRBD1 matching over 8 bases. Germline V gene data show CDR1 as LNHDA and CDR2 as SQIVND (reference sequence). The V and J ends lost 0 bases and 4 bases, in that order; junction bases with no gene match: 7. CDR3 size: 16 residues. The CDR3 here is CASSIDGWQGATEAFF. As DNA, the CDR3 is TGTGCCAGTAGTATAGATGGGTGGCAGGGGGCCACTGAAGCTTTCTTT.

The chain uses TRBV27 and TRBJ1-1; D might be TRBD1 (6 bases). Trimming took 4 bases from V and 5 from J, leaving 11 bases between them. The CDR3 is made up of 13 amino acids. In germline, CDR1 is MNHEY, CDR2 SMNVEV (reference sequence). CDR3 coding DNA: TGTGCCAGCAGTTATGGGGGCAAGACTGAAGCTTTCTTT. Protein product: CASSYGGKTEAFF.

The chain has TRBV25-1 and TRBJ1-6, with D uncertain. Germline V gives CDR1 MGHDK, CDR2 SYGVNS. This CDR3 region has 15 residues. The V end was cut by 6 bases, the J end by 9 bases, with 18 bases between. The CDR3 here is CASSGKAPLGSPLHF. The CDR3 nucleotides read TGTGCCAGCAGCGGGAAGGCGCCGCTGGGTTCACCCCTCCACTTT.

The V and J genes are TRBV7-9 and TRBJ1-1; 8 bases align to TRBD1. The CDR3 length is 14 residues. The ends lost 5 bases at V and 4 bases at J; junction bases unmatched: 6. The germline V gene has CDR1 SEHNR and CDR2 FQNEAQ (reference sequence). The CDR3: CASSRDRSSTEAFF. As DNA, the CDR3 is TGTGCCAGCAGCAGGGACAGGTCCAGCACTGAAGCTTTCTTT.

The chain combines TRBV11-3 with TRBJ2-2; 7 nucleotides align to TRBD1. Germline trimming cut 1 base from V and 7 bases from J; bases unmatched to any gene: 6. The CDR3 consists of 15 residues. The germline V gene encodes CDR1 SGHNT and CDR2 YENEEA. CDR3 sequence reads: CASSLATGASGELFF. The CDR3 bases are TGTGCCAGCAGCTTAGCCACAGGGGCGAGCGGGGAGCTGTTTTTT.

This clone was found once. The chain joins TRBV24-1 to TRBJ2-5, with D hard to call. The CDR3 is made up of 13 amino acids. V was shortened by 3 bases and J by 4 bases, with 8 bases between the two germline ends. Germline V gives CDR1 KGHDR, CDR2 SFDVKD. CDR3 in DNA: TGTGCCACCAGTGATCCGTCCCGAGAGACCCAGTACTTC. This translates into CATSDPSRETQYF.

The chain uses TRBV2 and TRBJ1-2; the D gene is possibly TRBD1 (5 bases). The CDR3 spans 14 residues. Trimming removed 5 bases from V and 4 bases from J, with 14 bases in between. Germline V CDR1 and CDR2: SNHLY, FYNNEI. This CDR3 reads CASSQGEFGYGYTF. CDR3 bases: TGTGCCAGCAGTCAAGGGGAGTTTGGCTATGGCTACACCTTC.

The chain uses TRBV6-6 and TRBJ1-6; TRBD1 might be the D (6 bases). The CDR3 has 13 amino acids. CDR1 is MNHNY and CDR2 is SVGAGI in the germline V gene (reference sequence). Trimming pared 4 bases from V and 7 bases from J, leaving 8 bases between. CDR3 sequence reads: CASSFGQNSPLHF. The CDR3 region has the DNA TGTGCCAGCAGTTTCGGACAGAATTCACCCCTCCACTTT.

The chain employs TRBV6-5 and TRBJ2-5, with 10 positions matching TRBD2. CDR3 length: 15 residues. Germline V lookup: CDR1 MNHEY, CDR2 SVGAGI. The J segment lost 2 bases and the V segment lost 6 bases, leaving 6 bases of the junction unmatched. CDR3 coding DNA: TGTGCCAGCAGCAAAAAACTAGCGGGGCAAGAGACCCAGTACTTC. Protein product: CASSKKLAGQETQYF.

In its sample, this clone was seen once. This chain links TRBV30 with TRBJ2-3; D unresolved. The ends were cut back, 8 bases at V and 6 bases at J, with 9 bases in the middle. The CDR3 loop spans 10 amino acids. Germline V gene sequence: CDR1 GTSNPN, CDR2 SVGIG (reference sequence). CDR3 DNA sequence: TGTGCCGTCTTAATCGATACGCAGTATTTT. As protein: CAVLIDTQYF.

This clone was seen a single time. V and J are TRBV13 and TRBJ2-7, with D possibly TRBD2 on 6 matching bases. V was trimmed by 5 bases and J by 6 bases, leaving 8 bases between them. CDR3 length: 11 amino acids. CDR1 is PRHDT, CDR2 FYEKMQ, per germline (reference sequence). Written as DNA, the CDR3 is TGTGCCAGCAGCCGGGGGACCGAGCAGTACTTC. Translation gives CASSRGTEQYF.

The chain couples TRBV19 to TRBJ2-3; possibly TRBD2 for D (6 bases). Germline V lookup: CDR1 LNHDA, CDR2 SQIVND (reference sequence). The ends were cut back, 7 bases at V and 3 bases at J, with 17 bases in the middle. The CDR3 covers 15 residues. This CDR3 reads CASTNTGRGTDTQYF. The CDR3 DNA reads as TGTGCCAGTACCAATACCGGGAGAGGGACAGATACGCAGTATTTT. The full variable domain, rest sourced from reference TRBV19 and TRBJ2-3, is DGGITQSPKYLFRKEGQNVTLSCEQNLNHDAMYWYRQDPGQGLRLIYYSQIVNDFQKGDIAEGYSVSREKKESFPLTVTSAQKNPTAFYLCASTNTGRGTDTQYFGPGTRLTVL.

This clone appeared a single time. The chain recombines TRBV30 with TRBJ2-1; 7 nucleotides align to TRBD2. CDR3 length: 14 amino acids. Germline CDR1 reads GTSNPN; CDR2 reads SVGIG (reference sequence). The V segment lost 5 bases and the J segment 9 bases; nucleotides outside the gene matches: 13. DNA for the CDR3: TGTGCCTGGGCCCGGGACTACACAAGCACTGAGCAGTTCTTC. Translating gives CAWARDYTSTEQFF.